Below, 6 T cell receptor beta chains from the same sample are listed, as sequenced in a study of T-cell memory formation after mild COVID-19. TCRdb reprocessed the 5' RACE reads with MiXCR, giving one entry per CDR3 protein. There are hundreds of thousands of distinct CDR3 sequences in the sample; around 15% occur only once, and around 8.1% lies in the top ten. Sequenced: PBMCs or a T cell subset sorted from them (not recorded which). The receptors were sampled from an adult woman who had mild COVID-19 (a few samples of this study predate the infection). Cell type and time point are not known.

This clonotype showed up just a few times. This chain joins TRBV2 and TRBJ2-2; 11 bases fit TRBD2. The ends lost 7 bases at V and 0 bases at J; junction bases unmatched: 10. The germline CDR1 and CDR2 sequences are SNHLY and FYNNEI. The CDR3 totals 18 residues. The CDR3 DNA reads TGTGCCAGCATACCATCCCCGGGACTAGCGGCGAACACCGGGGAGCTGTTTTTT. Its protein is CASIPSPGLAANTGELFF.

In its sample, this clonotype was seen many times. The chain combines TRBV7-2 with TRBJ2-2; D may be TRBD1 (6 bases). CDR1 and CDR2 from the germline V gene are SGHTA and FQGNSA. This CDR3 is built from 15 residues. With 5 bases removed from V and 6 bases from J, the gap between germline ends came to 16 bases. CDR3 nucleotide sequence: TGTGCCAGCAGCGTCGTAACGGACAGATCCGGGGAGCTGTTTTTT. Translated: CASSVVTDRSGELFF.

The CDR3 coding sequence is TGTGCCACCAGTGATCAACGGGACAAAGGGGGCTACACCTTC. Its translation is CATSDQRDKGGYTF. The chain has TRBV24-1 and TRBJ1-2; possibly TRBD1 for D (6 bases). CDR1 is KGHDR, CDR2 SFDVKD, per germline. This CDR3 contains 14 residues. V was trimmed by 3 bases and J by 8 bases, leaving 15 bases between them.

In its sample, this clonotype was seen a few times. This chain links TRBV4-1 with TRBJ1-5, with TRBD1 as a possible D gene (5 bases). The germline CDR1 and CDR2 sequences are MGHRA and YSYEKL. V was pared by 3 bases and J by 7 bases, with 10 bases between. CDR3 length: 13 amino acids. The CDR3 here is CASSHGRGQPQHF. CDR3 in DNA: TGCGCCAGCAGCCACGGTAGGGGACAGCCCCAGCATTTT.

This clonotype was recorded a few times. This chain joins TRBV5-5 and TRBJ1-2, with a weak D call TRBD1 (5 bases). The V gene's germline CDR1 is SGHKS and CDR2 YYEKEE (reference sequence). V was cut by 4 bases and J by 2 bases, with 15 bases left in between. The CDR3 is made up of 15 amino acids. In DNA form, the CDR3 reads TGTGCCAGCAGCACGGACACAGGATTCAACTATGGCTACACCTTC. Translating gives CASSTDTGFNYGYTF.

The J gene is TRBJ2-7, the V gene TRBV4-1; 7 nucleotides align to TRBD2. V lost 4 bases and J lost 3; bases outside the gene matches: 6. Germline lookup yields CDR1 MGHRA and CDR2 YSYEKL. The CDR3 is 14 residues long. CDR3 DNA sequence: TGCGCCAGCAGCCGGGGGGGGACGGACTACGAGCAGTACTTC. As protein: CASSRGGTDYEQYF.